The T cell receptor (beta chain) described here comes from a study of OX40 agonist ivuxolimab in advanced cancers. CDR1 and CDR2 from the germline V gene are SGHTA and FQGNSA. The CDR3 runs 12 residues. Between the trimmed V and J ends, which lost 5 bases and 13 bases, there was a span of 15 bases. Repertoires were generated with immunoSEQ multiplex PCR, while TCRdb's copy carries only in-frame clones and drops some. The sample consists of around 77,000 clones, roughly 80% of them appearing once. The chain couples TRBV7-2 to TRBJ2-1; a possible D gene is TRBD2 (5 bases). The sequencing used CD4+ or CD8+ T cells sorted from blood, collected in a trial of the OX40 agonist ivuxolimab. The TCR originated in an adult with an advanced solid tumor such as melanoma, head and neck, liver or kidney cancer. CDR3 nucleotide sequence: TGTGCCAGCAGCACCTCTAGCAACCCCCAGTTCTTC. Amino acids: CASSTSSNPQFF.